This entry lists 11 T cell receptor beta chains sequenced from one sample in a study of patients and donors after allogeneic stem cell transplantation. TCRdb re-called the RT-PCR reads with MiXCR, one entry per CDR3 protein. Of roughly 230,000 distinct CDR3 sequences detected, 14% appear once; the ten largest clones hold around a tenth. The sample was blood, either unsorted or a sorted T cell fraction (not recorded which). All receptors come from a human donor who was either an allogeneic HSCT recipient or a stem cell or donor lymphocyte infusion donor (not recorded which). It is not recorded whose cells these are; they may come from a transplant donor.

The sample holds a few counts of this clonotype. This chain uses TRBV30 with TRBJ1-6, with D possibly matching TRBD1 (5 bases). CDR1 is GTSNPN and CDR2 is SVGIG in the germline V gene (reference sequence). This CDR3 spans 16 amino acids. The germline V and J ends were trimmed by 2 bases and 5 bases, with 16 bases remaining between them. The CDR3 sequence: CAWSPTWGRNNSPLHF. CDR3 nucleotides: TGTGCCTGGAGTCCGACGTGGGGGAGGAATAATTCACCCCTCCACTTT. The entire variable domain, with the rest obtained from reference TRBV30 and TRBJ1-6, is as follows: SQTIHQWPATLVQPVGSPLSLECTVEGTSNPNLYWYRQAAGRGLQLLFYSVGIGQISSEVPQNLSASRPQDRQFILSSKKLLLSDSGFYLCAWSPTWGRNNSPLHFGNGTRLTVT.

The chain is built from TRBV7-9 and TRBJ2-2; TRBD2 matches at 7 bases. Germline CDR1 reads SEHNR; CDR2 reads FQNEAQ (reference sequence). The CDR3 totals 15 residues. The V gene end was trimmed by 4 bases and the J gene end by 1 base; junction bases not matched to a gene: 3. The CDR3 protein is CASSSGGRNTGELFF. The CDR3 nucleotides are TGTGCCAGCAGCTCGGGGGGACGGAACACCGGGGAGCTGTTTTTT. Full variable domain (remainder filled in from reference TRBV7-9 and TRBJ2-2): DTGVSQNPRHKITKRGQNVTFRCDPISEHNRLYWYRQTLGQGPEFLTYFQNEAQLEKSRLLSDRFSAERPKGSFSTLEIQRTEQGDSAMYLCASSSGGRNTGELFFGEGSRLTVL.

This clonotype showed up many times. The J gene is TRBJ1-1, the V gene TRBV10-3; TRBD1 is a possible D gene (6 bases). Trimming removed 0 bases from V and 11 bases from J, with 10 bases in between. Germline-derived CDR1 and CDR2 are ENHRY and SYGVKD. This CDR3 comprises 12 residues. CDR3 nucleotides: TGTGCCATCAGTGAGTCCGGGGGGGCGGCTTTCTTT. It translates to CAISESGGAAFF.

The chain recombines TRBV12-5 with TRBJ2-2; 7 bases match TRBD1. In germline, CDR1 is LGHNT, CDR2 FRNRAP. This CDR3 comprises 15 residues. The V and J ends lost 5 bases and 7 bases, in that order; junction bases with no gene match: 10. Here the CDR3 DNA reads TGTGCTAGTGGTCTAAGACAGGGTCAGTTCGGGGAGCTGTTTTTT. It encodes CASGLRQGQFGELFF.

The rearrangement uses TRBV20-1 and TRBJ1-5; 8 nucleotides line up with TRBD1. This CDR3 contains 17 residues. V dropped 1 base and J dropped 4; count of bases not matched to a gene: 12. Germline CDR1 DFQATT, CDR2 SNEGSKA (reference sequence). Written as DNA, the CDR3 is TGCAGTGCTAGAGTAGAAGGCAGGGGGCGATGGAATCAGCCCCAGCATTTT. Amino acids: CSARVEGRGRWNQPQHF.

The CDR3 loop is CASSPSFTDTQYF. The CDR3 region has the DNA TGTGCCAGCAGCCCGTCTTTTACAGATACGCAGTATTTT. V and J are TRBV7-3 and TRBJ2-3; unclear D gene. The CDR3 consists of 13 residues. Germline CDR1 is SGHTA and CDR2 is FQGTGA. V gave up 5 bases and J gave up 3 bases, with 9 bases separating them.

The sample holds many counts of this clonotype. This chain connects TRBV5-5 to TRBJ1-4; D perhaps matches TRBD1 (6 bases). V shed 0 bases and J shed 5 bases, with 14 bases lying between them. CDR1 and CDR2 (germline): SGHKS, YYEKEE (reference sequence). The CDR3 runs to 16 residues. The CDR3 spells CASSLAGAGANEKLFF. The CDR3 region has the DNA TGTGCCAGCAGCTTGGCCGGGGCAGGGGCGAATGAAAAACTGTTTTTT.

In its sample, this clonotype was seen a few times. The chain uses TRBV9 and TRBJ1-4, with no clear D. This CDR3 region has 15 residues. Germline V gene sequence: CDR1 SGDLS, CDR2 YYNGEE. Trimming left V 4 bases short and J 0 bases short, with 10 bases between. The CDR3: CASSQSVATNEKLFF. The CDR3 DNA sequence: TGTGCCAGCAGCCAAAGCGTTGCAACTAATGAAAAACTGTTTTTT.

A few counts support this clonotype. Written as DNA, the CDR3 is TGTGCCAGCAGTTTAAGACAGGGGTCATTTGATGGCTACACCTTC. It codes for CASSLRQGSFDGYTF. The chain employs TRBV6-2 or TRBV6-3 and TRBJ1-2, with 8 bases aligning to TRBD1. V lost 4 bases to trimming and J lost 6 bases; unmatched junction nucleotides: 10. CDR3 size: 15 residues. Germline-derived CDR1 and CDR2 are MNHEY and SVGEGT.

This chain joins TRBV7-3 and TRBJ1-1, with TRBD1 as a possible D gene (5 bases). Trimming stripped 2 bases from V and 4 bases from J, with 14 bases between. The germline V gene encodes CDR1 SGHTA and CDR2 FQGTGA. The CDR3 spans 15 residues. The CDR3 DNA follows: TGTGCCAGCAGCTTATGGGCAGGGCAAGGCACTGAAGCTTTCTTT. Protein product: CASSLWAGQGTEAFF.

This clonotype has only a few counts. The chain links TRBV5-5 to TRBJ2-3; 7 bases align to TRBD1. CDR3 length: 13 residues. In germline, CDR1 is SGHKS, CDR2 YYEKEE (reference sequence). Germline trimming cut 5 bases from V and 3 bases from J; bases unmatched to any gene: 3. CDR3 loop: CASRRQGTDTQYF. In nucleotides, the CDR3 is TGTGCCAGCAGACGACAGGGAACAGATACGCAGTATTTT. The full variable domain, in which reference TRBV5-5 and TRBJ2-3 provide the parts outside the CDR3, is DAGVTQSPTHLIKTRGQQVTLRCSPISGHKSVSWYQQVLGQGPQFIFQYYEKEERGRGNFPDRFSARQFPNYSSELNVNALLLGDSALYLCASRRQGTDTQYFGPGTRLTVL.